The 22 T cell receptor beta chains listed next were all sequenced from one sample in a study of T-cell reconstitution after alpha-beta-depleted transplantation in children. TCRbeta library construction was performed incorporating unique molecular identifiers. TCRdb re-analysed the PCR reads in MiXCR, keeping a single row per CDR3 protein. The sample contains about 610,000 distinct CDR3 sequences, 10% of which appear only once. This sample comprised PBMCs from the stem cell graft donor, obtained from the stem cell graft. These TCRs come from a human donor who donated a stem cell graft to a child with acute myeloid leukemia.

In its sample, this clonotype was seen many times. The J gene is TRBJ2-1, the V gene TRBV25-1; TRBD2 agrees at 12 bases. The length of the CDR3 is 18 residues. The germline CDR1 and CDR2 sequences are MGHDK and SYGVNS. Trimming at V came to 4 bases and at J to 3 bases, leaving 10 bases not matched to a gene. CDR3 coding DNA: TGTGCCAGCAGTGGGGGACCTAGCGGGAGGGCCTACTACAATGAGCAGTTCTTC. Its protein product is CASSGGPSGRAYYNEQFF.

At least ten counts were recorded for this clonotype. The chain employs TRBV29-1 and TRBJ1-3; D unresolved. There are 14 residues in the CDR3. Trimming took 4 bases from V and 0 from J, leaving 10 bases between them. Germline values: CDR1 SQVTM, CDR2 ANQGSEA. In nucleotides, the CDR3 is TGCAGCGTTGGACTAGGAGTCTCTGGAAACACCATATATTTT. Its protein product is CSVGLGVSGNTIYF.

This clonotype has just a few counts. V gene TRBV24-1 combines with J gene TRBJ2-2; the match to TRBD2 covers 8 bases. Germline V gene data show CDR1 as KGHDR and CDR2 as SFDVKD. The CDR3 runs to 16 residues. Trimming took 3 bases from V and 5 from J; bases not matched to a gene: 7. CDR3 nucleotides: TGTGCCACCAGTGATATTAGCGGGATTCGGACCGGGGAGCTGTTTTTT. As protein: CATSDISGIRTGELFF.

This clonotype was found many times. The chain is built from TRBV7-2 and TRBJ2-6; no definite D call. The CDR3 covers 15 residues. V was trimmed by 2 bases and J by 0 bases, leaving 5 bases between them. In germline, CDR1 is SGHTA, CDR2 FQGNSA. DNA of the CDR3: TGTGCCAGCAGCTTACGAGGCTCTGGGGCCAACGTCCTGACTTTC. This translates into CASSLRGSGANVLTF.

Written as DNA, the CDR3 is TGTGCCAGCAACCCTGTGGGCAGGGGCCACGAGCAGTACTTC. Translating gives CASNPVGRGHEQYF. This chain connects TRBV11-2 to TRBJ2-7; perhaps TRBD1 as D (6 bases). The V end lost 7 bases, the J end lost 5 bases, and 18 bases lay between the germline ends. CDR1 is SGHAT, CDR2 FQNNGV, per germline. The CDR3 length is 14 residues.

At least ten counts were recorded for this clonotype. This chain links TRBV5-1 with TRBJ2-3; tentative D call: TRBD2 (5 bases). Trimming removed 3 bases at V and 1 base at J, with 9 bases between. The CDR3 totals 14 residues. The germline V gene encodes CDR1 SGHRS and CDR2 YFSETQ. The CDR3: CASSWEWRTDTQYF. The CDR3 nucleotides read TGCGCCAGCAGCTGGGAGTGGCGCACAGATACGCAGTATTTT.

A few counts support this clonotype. The chain joins TRBV27 to TRBJ2-4, with 8 bases that match TRBD2. Germline CDR1 reads MNHEY; CDR2 reads SMNVEV (reference sequence). The CDR3 sequence is 14 residues long. V shed 3 bases and J 8 bases; nucleotides not matched to a gene: 6. CDR3 sequence (DNA): TGTGCCAGCAGTTTTAGACGGGAGGGATACATTCAGTACTTC. It translates to CASSFRREGYIQYF.

This clonotype was detected a few times. The chain couples TRBV20-1 to TRBJ1-2, with D possibly matching TRBD1 (5 bases). Germline V gene sequence: CDR1 DFQATT, CDR2 SNEGSKA (reference sequence). The V end was cut by 0 bases, the J end by 13 bases, with 15 bases between. The CDR3 has 12 amino acids. The chain's CDR3 is CSARDRVWLGTF. As DNA, the CDR3 is TGCAGTGCTAGAGACAGGGTTTGGTTGGGCACCTTC.

CDR3 in amino acids: CSVDDTIGSYTF. In nucleotides, the CDR3 is TGCAGCGTTGACGACACCATAGGGAGCTACACCTTC. The rearrangement links TRBV29-1 to TRBJ1-2; D gene uncertain. CDR3 length equals 12 residues. Trimming pared 3 bases from V and 9 bases from J, leaving 14 bases between. CDR1 and CDR2 (germline): SQVTM, ANQGSEA. Combining the CDR3 with reference TRBV29-1 and TRBJ1-2 gives the whole variable domain SAVISQKPSRDICQRGTSLTIQCQVDSQVTMMFWYRQQPGQSLTLIATANQGSEATYESGFVIDKFPISRPNLTFSTLTVSNMSPEDSSIYLCSVDDTIGSYTFGSGTRLTVV.

This chain connects TRBV20-1 to TRBJ1-4, with D tentatively TRBD1 (5 bases). V lost 1 base, J lost 0 bases, and 12 bases lay in between. The CDR3 consists of 16 residues. Germline values: CDR1 DFQATT, CDR2 SNEGSKA (reference sequence). CDR3 loop: CSARVVRGATNEKLFF. The CDR3 nucleotides read TGCAGTGCTAGAGTAGTTCGGGGGGCAACTAATGAAAAACTGTTTTTT.

The V call is TRBV20-1, the J call TRBJ1-5, with TRBD1 as a possible D gene (5 bases). Germline CDR1 is DFQATT and CDR2 is SNEGSKA (reference sequence). Trimming shortened V by 0 bases and J by 6 bases, and 12 bases separated the two germline ends. This CDR3 has 14 amino acids. This CDR3 reads CSARDRGSGQPQHF. As DNA, the CDR3 is TGCAGTGCTAGAGATCGGGGGTCCGGTCAGCCCCAGCATTTT.

This clonotype is classed as medium-sized. The chain joins TRBV4-2 to TRBJ2-2, with 11 bases identical to TRBD1. The CDR3 runs to 16 residues. Germline trimming cut 1 base from V and 6 bases from J; bases unmatched to any gene: 4. Germline assignment: CDR1 LGHNA and CDR2 YNFKEQ. The CDR3 reads CASSQVRTGGSGELFF. The CDR3 DNA follows: TGTGCCAGCAGCCAAGTTCGGACAGGGGGCTCCGGGGAGCTGTTTTTT.

This rearrangement joins TRBV18 to TRBJ2-7; tentative D call: TRBD1 (6 bases). This CDR3 region has 14 residues. CDR1 is KGHSH, CDR2 LQKENI, per germline. V dropped 3 bases and J dropped 2 bases, with 11 bases sitting between them. CDR3 protein: CASSPDSFPYEQYF. The CDR3 nucleotides read TGTGCCAGCTCACCGGACAGCTTTCCCTACGAGCAGTACTTC.

The V gene is TRBV18, the J gene TRBJ2-2, with D unclear. Trimming cost V 1 base and J 3 bases, with 9 bases left between them. CDR1 is KGHSH and CDR2 is LQKENI in the germline V gene. There are 15 residues in the CDR3. CDR3 sequence (DNA): TGTGCCAGCTCACCACGGTACCCCGACACCGGGGAGCTGTTTTTT. Amino acid sequence: CASSPRYPDTGELFF.

CDR3 sequence reads: CASSKGLQETDTQYF. Here the CDR3 DNA reads TGTGCCAGCAGCAAGGGACTCCAGGAAACAGATACGCAGTATTTT. The chain joins TRBV12-3 or TRBV12-4 to TRBJ2-3; maybe TRBD2 (6 bases). This CDR3 region has 15 residues. V gave up 6 bases and J gave up 3 bases, with 16 bases separating them.

This clonotype came up a few times. The chain links TRBV20-1 to TRBJ2-7; 10 nucleotides align to TRBD2. J was trimmed by 7 bases and V by 1 base; bases with no gene match: 10. This CDR3 contains 15 residues. The germline V gene has CDR1 DFQATT and CDR2 SNEGSKA (reference sequence). Here the CDR3 DNA reads TGCAGTGCTAGAGGGGGACTAGCGCCTATTTGGGAGCAGTACTTC. Its protein is CSARGGLAPIWEQYF.

The chain employs TRBV12-3 or TRBV12-4 and TRBJ1-1; D not resolved. Deletions cut 8 bases from V and 10 bases from J, with 11 bases between. The CDR3 covers 10 residues. CDR3 sequence: CASWAGRAFF. CDR3 nucleotides: TGTGCCAGCTGGGCGGGGAGAGCTTTCTTT.

The chain couples TRBV14 to TRBJ2-1; possible D gene TRBD1, 7 bases. Per germline, CDR1 SGHDN and CDR2 FVKESK. Trimming removed 2 bases at V and 7 bases at J, with 21 bases between. CDR3 length: 17 residues. For the CDR3, the DNA is TGTGCCAGCAGCCAACTACAGGGGAGGATGAGCAGGAATGAGCAGTTCTTC. This sequence encodes CASSQLQGRMSRNEQFF.

The sample holds many counts of this clonotype. J is TRBJ2-7 and V is TRBV6-1; weak D call: TRBD2 (5 bases). Trimming pared 3 bases from V and 1 base from J, leaving 16 bases between. The CDR3 sequence is 16 residues long. Per the germline V gene, CDR1 is MNHNS and CDR2 is SASEGT. The CDR3 nucleotides are TGTGCCAGCAGTGATGGAACCTGGGAGCTGTCCTACGAGCAGTACTTC. Translating it yields CASSDGTWELSYEQYF.

The sample holds one count of this clonotype. It may be a read error: a sequence one base away is much more abundant. It is likely a read error, because the conserved phenylalanine at the end of the CDR3 is missing. The V call is TRBV5-1, the J call TRBJ1-5; D possibly corresponds to TRBD1 (5 bases). Germline lookup yields CDR1 SGHRS and CDR2 YFSETQ. V was trimmed by 5 bases and J by 3 bases, leaving 9 bases between them. The CDR3 covers 13 residues. The CDR3 DNA reads TGCGCCAGCAGTCTGGACATCAATCAGCCCCAGCATTAT. Its translation: CASSLDINQPQHY.

This clonotype was observed a handful of times. This chain links TRBV29-1 with TRBJ1-3, with a possible D match to TRBD1 (6 bases). CDR1 is SQVTM, CDR2 ANQGSEA, per germline. Trimming removed 4 bases at V and 1 base at J, with 8 bases between. This CDR3 is 13 amino acids long. CDR3 in DNA: TGCAGCGTTGCAGGGGTGTCTGGAAACACCATATATTTT. Translating it yields CSVAGVSGNTIYF.

This clonotype was detected many times. The rearrangement uses TRBV12-3 or TRBV12-4 and TRBJ2-5; D call uncertain. This CDR3 spans 11 amino acids. V lost 5 bases and J lost 2, with 3 bases in between. DNA for the CDR3: TGTGCCAGCAGTATTCAAGAGACCCAGTACTTC. This gives the protein CASSIQETQYF.